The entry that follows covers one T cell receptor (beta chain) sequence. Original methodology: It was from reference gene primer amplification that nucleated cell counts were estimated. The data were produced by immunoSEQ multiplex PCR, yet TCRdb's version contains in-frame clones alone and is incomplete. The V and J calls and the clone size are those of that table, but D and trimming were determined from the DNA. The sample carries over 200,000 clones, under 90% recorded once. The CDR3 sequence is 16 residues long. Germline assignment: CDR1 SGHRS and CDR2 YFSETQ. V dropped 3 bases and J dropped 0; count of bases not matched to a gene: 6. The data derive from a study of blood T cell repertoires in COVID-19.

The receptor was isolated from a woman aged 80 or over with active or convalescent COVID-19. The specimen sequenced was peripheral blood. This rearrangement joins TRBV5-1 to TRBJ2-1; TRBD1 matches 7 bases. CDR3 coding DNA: TGCGCCAGCAGCTCGGGACAGCGCTTCTCCTACAATGAGCAGTTCTTC. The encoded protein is CASSSGQRFSYNEQFF.